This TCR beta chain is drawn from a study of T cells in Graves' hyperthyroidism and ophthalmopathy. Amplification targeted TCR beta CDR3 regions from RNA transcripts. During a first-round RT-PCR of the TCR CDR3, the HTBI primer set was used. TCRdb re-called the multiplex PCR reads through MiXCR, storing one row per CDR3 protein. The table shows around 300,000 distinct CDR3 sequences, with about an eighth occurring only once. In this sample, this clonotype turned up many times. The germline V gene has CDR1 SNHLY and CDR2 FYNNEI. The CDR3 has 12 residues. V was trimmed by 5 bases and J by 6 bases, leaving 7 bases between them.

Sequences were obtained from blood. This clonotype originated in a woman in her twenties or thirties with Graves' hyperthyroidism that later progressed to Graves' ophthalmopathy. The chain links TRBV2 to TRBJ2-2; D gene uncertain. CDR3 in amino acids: CASSTVSGELFF. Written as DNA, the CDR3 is TGTGCCAGCAGTACAGTATCCGGGGAGCTGTTTTTT.